This TCR beta chain appears in the sequencing data of a study of shared clonotypes between healthy human individuals. Only in-frame clones appear in the TCRdb table, and some are missing; sequencing was by immunoSEQ multiplex PCR. The data contain 900,000 to 1,200,000 clones, 75% to 80% of them seen just once; the ten biggest clones take up more than 0.55%. This CDR3 is 15 amino acids long. Germline V gene sequence: CDR1 SGHAT, CDR2 FQNNGV. V lost 2 bases and J lost 1, with 9 bases in between. This clone was observed many times. No antigen is known for it. Study observations and caveats: Sequencing depth was a factor that was expected to affect clonotype sharing among donors.

This receptor was identified in a young man in good health. Some clones in this sample may be carry-over from other donors' samples. The V gene is TRBV11-2, the J gene TRBJ1-3; D not certain. Specimen: memory CD4+ T cells from PBMCs. Subset meaning: CD45RA-negative fraction. The CDR3 nucleotides are TGTGCCAGCAGCTTATTTACCGGATCTGGAAACACCATATATTTT. Translating it yields CASSLFTGSGNTIYF. Variable domain in full (rest from reference TRBV11-2 and TRBJ1-3): EAGVAQSPRYKIIEKRQSVAFWCNPISGHATLYWYQQILGQGPKLLIQFQNNGVVDDSQLPKDRFSAERLKGVDSTLKIQPAKLEDSAVYLCASSLFTGSGNTIYFGEGSWLTVV.